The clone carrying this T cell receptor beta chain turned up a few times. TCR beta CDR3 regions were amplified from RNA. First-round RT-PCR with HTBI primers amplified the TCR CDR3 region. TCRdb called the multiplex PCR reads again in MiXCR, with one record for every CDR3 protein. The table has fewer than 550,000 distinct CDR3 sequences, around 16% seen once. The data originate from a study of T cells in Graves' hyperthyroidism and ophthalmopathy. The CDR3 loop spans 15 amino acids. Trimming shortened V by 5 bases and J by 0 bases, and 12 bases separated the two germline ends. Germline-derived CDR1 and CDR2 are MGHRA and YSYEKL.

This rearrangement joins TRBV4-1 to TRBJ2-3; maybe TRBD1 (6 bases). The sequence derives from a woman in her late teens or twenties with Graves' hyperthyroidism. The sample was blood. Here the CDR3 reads CASSDGTPSTDTQYF. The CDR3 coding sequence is TGCGCCAGCAGCGACGGGACACCGAGCACAGATACGCAGTATTTT.